Listed here is a single T cell receptor (beta chain). What it recognizes is unknown. Relative to the germline gene, one junction end is altered; a read error may explain this. The CDR3 sequence is 17 residues long. The V gene's germline CDR1 is WSHSY and CDR2 SAAADI. The record originates from a study of tumor-infiltrating lymphocytes in primary liver carcinoma. Study-level information: The patient group consisted of men and women aged 30 to 69 years. In every tissue type, samples returned a similar yield of roughly 3.5 to 8 million productive TCRbeta reads. General study points: Tumor region pairs showed greater overlap than either tumor-adjacent or tumor-blood pairs did.

Co-extraction of RNA and DNA was performed on roughly 20-33 mg of unsorted bulk tissue. Production of TCR beta cDNA used approximately 480 ng total RNA together with a constant-region primer. Slightly modified ARM-PCR served as the procedure for the TCR beta libraries. These libraries came from three rounds of nested multiplex PCR. Both of the initial two PCR rounds ran for about 9 cycles and employed TRBV1-TRBV30 forward primers alongside a C-beta reverse primer. One entry per CDR3 protein, called by TCRdb with MiXCR from the multiplex PCR reads. The data contain tens of thousands of distinct CDR3 sequences, around 70% of them singletons.

The chain has TRBV10-2 and TRBJ2-2; TRBD2 aligns across 8 bases. The sample taken for sequencing was liver tumor tissue from sampling region 1. Subset of the sample: tumor region T1, superior pole. This TCR derives from a man aged 35-49 years with primary liver carcinoma and hepatitis B virus infection. CDR3 amino acids: CASNEIPGGGNTGELFF. The CDR3 DNA reads as TGCGCCAGCAATGAAATCCCGGGAGGGGGGAACACCGGGGAGCTATTTTTT.